This entry features one TCR beta chain sequence. Antigen: not known. The source of the sample is a study of T cell repertoires in cytomegalovirus infection. Germline CDR1 is SEHNR and CDR2 is FQNEAQ (reference sequence). Trimming cost V 6 bases and J 1 base, with 15 bases left between them. CDR3 length equals 15 residues. One entry per CDR3 protein, called by TCRdb with MiXCR from the reads. The table records 650,000 to 900,000 distinct CDR3 sequences, 29% of them present only once. The sample here was cultured CD8+ T cells from PBMCs, taken from culture after CMV antigen stimulation. The receptor's source is a human donor in good health (CMV status not recorded). Some clones in this sample may be carry-over from other donors' samples. The rearrangement uses TRBV7-9 and TRBJ2-5; D might be TRBD1 (6 bases). CDR3 coding DNA: TGTGCCAGCAGTCTAGGGGGTTCCCCCCAAGAGACCCAGTACTTC. This encodes CASSLGGSPQETQYF.